This TCR beta chain was identified during a study of blood T cell repertoires in COVID-19. As for the study in general: Samples came from the United States, Italy and Spain, spanning acute and convalescent COVID-19. PBMCs, B-cell-depleted T cells, or T cells were the source of the cDNA or gDNA that made up the material.

In the study's own analysis: Scientists estimated how many nucleated cells there were by amplifying reference gene primers. Clones were read by immunoSEQ multiplex PCR, and TCRdb kept only the in-frame ones, dropping some. D and trimming come from the DNA, and the V and J calls and clone size come from that table. The repertoire consists of 40,000 to 55,000 clones, with around 83% occurring once and the leading ten covering 7.6%. The CDR3 loop spans 16 amino acids. Trimming stripped 2 bases from V and 7 bases from J, with 18 bases between. Germline lookup yields CDR1 KGHSH and CDR2 LQKENI. The genes are TRBV18 and TRBJ2-1; D is perhaps TRBD2 (5 bases). The sequence came from a human donor in a cohort sampled during active COVID-19. The sample taken for sequencing was peripheral blood. In DNA form, the CDR3 reads TGTGCCAGCTCACCATCCCAACGGACTCTCCTAAATGAGCAGTTCTTC. Translated, it gives CASSPSQRTLLNEQFF.